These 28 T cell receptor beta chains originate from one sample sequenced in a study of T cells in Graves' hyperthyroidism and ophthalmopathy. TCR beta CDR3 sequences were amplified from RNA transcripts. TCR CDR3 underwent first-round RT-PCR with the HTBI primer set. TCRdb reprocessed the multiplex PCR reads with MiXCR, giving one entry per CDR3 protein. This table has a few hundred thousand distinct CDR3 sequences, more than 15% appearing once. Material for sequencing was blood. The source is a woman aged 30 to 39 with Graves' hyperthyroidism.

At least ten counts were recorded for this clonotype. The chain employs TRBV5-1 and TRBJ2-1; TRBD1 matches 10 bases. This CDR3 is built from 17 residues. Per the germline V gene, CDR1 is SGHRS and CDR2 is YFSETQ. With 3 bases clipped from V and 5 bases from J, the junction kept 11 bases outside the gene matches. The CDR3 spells CASSYERGDRGNNEQFF. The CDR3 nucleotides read TGCGCCAGCAGCTACGAAAGAGGGGACAGGGGCAACAATGAGCAGTTCTTC.

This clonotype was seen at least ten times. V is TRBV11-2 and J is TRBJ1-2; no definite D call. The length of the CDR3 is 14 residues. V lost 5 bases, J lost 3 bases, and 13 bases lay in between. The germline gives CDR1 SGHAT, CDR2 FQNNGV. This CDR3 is CASSPSVSDYGYTF. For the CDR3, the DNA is TGTGCCAGCAGCCCGTCCGTCTCGGACTATGGCTACACCTTC. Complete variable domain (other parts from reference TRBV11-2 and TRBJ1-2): EAGVAQSPRYKIIEKRQSVAFWCNPISGHATLYWYQQILGQGPKLLIQFQNNGVVDDSQLPKDRFSAERLKGVDSTLKIQPAKLEDSAVYLCASSPSVSDYGYTFGSGTRLTVV.

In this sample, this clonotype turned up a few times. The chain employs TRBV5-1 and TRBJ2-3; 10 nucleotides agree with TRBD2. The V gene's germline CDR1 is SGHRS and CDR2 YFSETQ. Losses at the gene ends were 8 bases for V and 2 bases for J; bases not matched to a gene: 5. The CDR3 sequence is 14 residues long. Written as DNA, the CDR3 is TGCGCCAGTCGTACTAGCGGGGCCACAGATACGCAGTATTTT. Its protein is CASRTSGATDTQYF.

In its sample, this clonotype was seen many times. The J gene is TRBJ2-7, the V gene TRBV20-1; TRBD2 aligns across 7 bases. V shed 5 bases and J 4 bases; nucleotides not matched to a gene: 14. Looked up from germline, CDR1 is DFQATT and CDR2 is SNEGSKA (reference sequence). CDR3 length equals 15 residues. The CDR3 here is CSAQPVASGAYEQYF. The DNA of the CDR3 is TGCAGTGCTCAACCGGTGGCTAGCGGAGCGTACGAGCAGTACTTC.

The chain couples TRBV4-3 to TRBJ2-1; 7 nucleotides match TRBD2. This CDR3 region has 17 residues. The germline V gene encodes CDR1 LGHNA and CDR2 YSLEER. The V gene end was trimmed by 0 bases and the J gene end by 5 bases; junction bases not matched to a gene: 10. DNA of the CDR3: TGCGCCAGCAGCCAAGATACCGGGACTACCCAAAACAATGAGCAGTTCTTC. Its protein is CASSQDTGTTQNNEQFF.

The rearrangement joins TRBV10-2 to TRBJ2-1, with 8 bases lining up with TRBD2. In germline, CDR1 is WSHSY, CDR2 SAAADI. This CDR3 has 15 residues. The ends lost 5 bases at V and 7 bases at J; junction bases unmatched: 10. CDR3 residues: CASSKGTRVLNEQFF. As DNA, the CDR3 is TGCGCCAGCAGTAAAGGGACTAGGGTTTTGAATGAGCAGTTCTTC.

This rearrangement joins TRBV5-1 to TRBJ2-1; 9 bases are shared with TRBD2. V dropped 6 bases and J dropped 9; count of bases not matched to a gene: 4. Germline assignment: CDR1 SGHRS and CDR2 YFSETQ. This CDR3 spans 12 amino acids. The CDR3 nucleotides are TGCGCCAGCACTAGCGGGACAACTGAGCAGTTCTTC. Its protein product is CASTSGTTEQFF. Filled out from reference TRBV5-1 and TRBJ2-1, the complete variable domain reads KAGVTQTPRYLIKTRGQQVTLSCSPISGHRSVSWYQQTPGQGLQFLFEYFSETQRNKGNFPGRFSGRQFSNSRSEMNVSTLELGDSALYLCASTSGTTEQFFGPGTRLTVL.

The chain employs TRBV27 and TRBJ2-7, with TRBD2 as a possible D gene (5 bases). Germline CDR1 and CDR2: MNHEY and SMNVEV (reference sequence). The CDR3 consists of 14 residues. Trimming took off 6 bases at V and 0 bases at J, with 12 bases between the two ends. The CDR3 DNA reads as TGTGCCAGCAGGCCTGCCGGGAACTCCTACGAGCAGTACTTC. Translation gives CASRPAGNSYEQYF.

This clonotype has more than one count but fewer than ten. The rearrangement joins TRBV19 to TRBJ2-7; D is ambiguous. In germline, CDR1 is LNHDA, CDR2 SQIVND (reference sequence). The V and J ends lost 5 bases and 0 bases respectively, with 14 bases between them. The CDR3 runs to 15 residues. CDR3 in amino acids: CASSGSSAVSYEQYF. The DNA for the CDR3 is TGTGCCAGTAGTGGTTCATCGGCGGTCTCCTACGAGCAGTACTTC.

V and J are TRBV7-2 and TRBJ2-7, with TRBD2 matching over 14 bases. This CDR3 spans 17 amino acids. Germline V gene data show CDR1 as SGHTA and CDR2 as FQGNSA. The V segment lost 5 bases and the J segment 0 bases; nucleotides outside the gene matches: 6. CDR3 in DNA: TGTGCCAGCAGCAAGGGACTAGCGGGAGACAGCTCCTACGAGCAGTACTTC. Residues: CASSKGLAGDSSYEQYF. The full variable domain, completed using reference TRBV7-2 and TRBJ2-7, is GAGVSQSPSNKVTEKGKDVELRCDPISGHTALYWYRQSLGQGLEFLIYFQGNSAPDKSGLPSDRFSAERTGGSVSTLTIQRTQQEDSAVYLCASSKGLAGDSSYEQYFGPGTRLTVT.

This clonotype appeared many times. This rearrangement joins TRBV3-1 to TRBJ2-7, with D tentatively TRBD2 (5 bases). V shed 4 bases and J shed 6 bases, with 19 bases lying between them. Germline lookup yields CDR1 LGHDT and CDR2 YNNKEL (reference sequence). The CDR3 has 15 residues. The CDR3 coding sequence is TGTGCCAGCAGCCCCCCGGGAAGGTATCCACTCGAGCAGTACTTC. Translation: CASSPPGRYPLEQYF.

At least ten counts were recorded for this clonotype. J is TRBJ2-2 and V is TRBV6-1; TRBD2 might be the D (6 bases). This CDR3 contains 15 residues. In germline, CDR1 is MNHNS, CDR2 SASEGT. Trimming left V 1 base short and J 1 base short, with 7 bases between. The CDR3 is CASSEETRNTGELFF. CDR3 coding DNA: TGTGCCAGCAGTGAAGAGACTAGGAACACCGGGGAGCTGTTTTTT.

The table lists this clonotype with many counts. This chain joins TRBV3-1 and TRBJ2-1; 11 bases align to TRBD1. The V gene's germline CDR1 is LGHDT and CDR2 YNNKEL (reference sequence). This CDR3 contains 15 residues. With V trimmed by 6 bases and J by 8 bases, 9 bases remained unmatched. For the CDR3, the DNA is TGTGCCAGCAGAAACCGGGACAGGGGGAAAGATGAGCAGTTCTTC. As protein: CASRNRDRGKDEQFF.

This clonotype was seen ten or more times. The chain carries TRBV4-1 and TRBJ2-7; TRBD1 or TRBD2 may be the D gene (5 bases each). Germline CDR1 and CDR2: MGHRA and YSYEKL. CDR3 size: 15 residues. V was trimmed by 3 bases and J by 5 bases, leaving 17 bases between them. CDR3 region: CASSQQGTRLDEQYF. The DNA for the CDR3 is TGCGCCAGCAGCCAGCAAGGGACGAGGTTGGACGAGCAGTACTTC.

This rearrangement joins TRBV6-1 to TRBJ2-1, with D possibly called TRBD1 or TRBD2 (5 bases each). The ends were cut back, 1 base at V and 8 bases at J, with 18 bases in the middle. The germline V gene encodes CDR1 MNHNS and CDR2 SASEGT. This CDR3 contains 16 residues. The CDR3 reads CASSEGLVVLGDEQFF. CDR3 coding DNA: TGTGCCAGCAGTGAAGGGTTAGTAGTTCTGGGGGATGAGCAGTTCTTC.

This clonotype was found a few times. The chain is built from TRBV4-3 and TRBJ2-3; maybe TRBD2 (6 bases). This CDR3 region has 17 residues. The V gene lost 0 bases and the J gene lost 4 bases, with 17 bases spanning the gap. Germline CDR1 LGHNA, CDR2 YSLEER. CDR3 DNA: TGCGCCAGCAGCCAAGAGGGAGGACCAGGGTTTTCAGATACGCAGTATTTT. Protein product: CASSQEGGPGFSDTQYF.

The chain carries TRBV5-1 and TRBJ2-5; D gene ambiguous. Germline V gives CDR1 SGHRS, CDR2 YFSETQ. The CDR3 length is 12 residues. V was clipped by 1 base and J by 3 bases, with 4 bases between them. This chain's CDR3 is CASSLHEETQYF. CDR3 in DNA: TGCGCCAGCAGCTTGCACGAAGAGACCCAGTACTTC.

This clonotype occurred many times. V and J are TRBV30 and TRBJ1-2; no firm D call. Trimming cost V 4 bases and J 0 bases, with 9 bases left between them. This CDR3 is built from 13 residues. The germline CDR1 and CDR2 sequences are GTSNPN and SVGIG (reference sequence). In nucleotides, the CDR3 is TGTGCCTGGACGTTCGGTACTAACTATGGCTACACCTTC. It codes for CAWTFGTNYGYTF.

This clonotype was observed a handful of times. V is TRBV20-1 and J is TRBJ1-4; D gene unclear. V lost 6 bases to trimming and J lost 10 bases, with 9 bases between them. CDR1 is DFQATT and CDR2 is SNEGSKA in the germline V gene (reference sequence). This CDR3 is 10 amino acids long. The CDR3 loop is CSARIGKLFF. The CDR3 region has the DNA TGCAGTGCCCGCATTGGAAAACTGTTTTTT.

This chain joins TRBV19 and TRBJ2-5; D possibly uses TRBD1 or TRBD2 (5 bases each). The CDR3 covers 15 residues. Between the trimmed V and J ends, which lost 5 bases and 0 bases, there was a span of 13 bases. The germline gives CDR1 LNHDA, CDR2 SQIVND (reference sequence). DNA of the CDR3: TGTGCCAGTAGTTCGAACCGGGACCACCAAGAGACCCAGTACTTC. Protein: CASSSNRDHQETQYF.

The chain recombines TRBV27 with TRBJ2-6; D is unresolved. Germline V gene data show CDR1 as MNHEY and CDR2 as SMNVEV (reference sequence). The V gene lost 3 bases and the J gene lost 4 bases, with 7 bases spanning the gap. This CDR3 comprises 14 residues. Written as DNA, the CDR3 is TGTGCCAGCAGTTTCCTTGGGGGGGCCAACGTCCTGACTTTC. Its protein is CASSFLGGANVLTF.

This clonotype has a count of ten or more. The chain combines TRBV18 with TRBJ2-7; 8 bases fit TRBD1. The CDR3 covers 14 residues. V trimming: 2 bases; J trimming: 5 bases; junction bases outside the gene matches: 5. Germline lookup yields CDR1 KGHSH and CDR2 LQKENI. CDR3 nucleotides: TGTGCCAGCTCACCAGGACAGGGCTTCGACGAGCAGTACTTC. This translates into CASSPGQGFDEQYF.

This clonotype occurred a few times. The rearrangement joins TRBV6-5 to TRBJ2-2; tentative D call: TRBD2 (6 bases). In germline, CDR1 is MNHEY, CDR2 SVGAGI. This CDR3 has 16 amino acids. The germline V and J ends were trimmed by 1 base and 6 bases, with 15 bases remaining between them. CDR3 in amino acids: CASSYFNVRESGELFF. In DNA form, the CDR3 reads TGTGCCAGCAGTTACTTTAATGTTCGGGAGTCCGGGGAGCTGTTTTTT.

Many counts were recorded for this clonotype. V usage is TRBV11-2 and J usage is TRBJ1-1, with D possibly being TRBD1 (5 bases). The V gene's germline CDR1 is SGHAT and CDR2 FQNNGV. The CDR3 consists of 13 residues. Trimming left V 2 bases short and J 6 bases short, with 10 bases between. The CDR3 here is CASSLLGESEAFF. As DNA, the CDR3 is TGTGCCAGCAGCTTATTAGGGGAATCTGAAGCTTTCTTT. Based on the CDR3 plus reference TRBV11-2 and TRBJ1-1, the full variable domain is EAGVAQSPRYKIIEKRQSVAFWCNPISGHATLYWYQQILGQGPKLLIQFQNNGVVDDSQLPKDRFSAERLKGVDSTLKIQPAKLEDSAVYLCASSLLGESEAFFGQGTRLTVV.

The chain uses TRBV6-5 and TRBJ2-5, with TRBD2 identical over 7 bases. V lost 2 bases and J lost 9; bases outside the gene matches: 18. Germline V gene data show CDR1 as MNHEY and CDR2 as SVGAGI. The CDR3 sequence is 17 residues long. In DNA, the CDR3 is TGTGCCAGCAGTTACCGGGGCTTTGCTAGCGGATCACTAGCCCAGTACTTC. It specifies CASSYRGFASGSLAQYF.

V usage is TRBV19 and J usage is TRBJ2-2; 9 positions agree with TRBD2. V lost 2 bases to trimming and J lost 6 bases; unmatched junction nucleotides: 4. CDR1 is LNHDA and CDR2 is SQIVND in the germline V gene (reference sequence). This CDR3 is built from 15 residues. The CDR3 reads CASSILAGLSGELFF. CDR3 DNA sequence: TGTGCCAGTAGTATACTAGCGGGATTGTCCGGGGAGCTGTTTTTT.

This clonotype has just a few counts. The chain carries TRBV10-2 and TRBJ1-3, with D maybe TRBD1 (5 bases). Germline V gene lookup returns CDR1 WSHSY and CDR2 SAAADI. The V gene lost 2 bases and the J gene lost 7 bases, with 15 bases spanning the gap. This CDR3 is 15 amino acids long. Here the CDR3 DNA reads TGCGCCAGCAGTGAGGACAGACAAAGGTCGAACACCATATATTTT. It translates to CASSEDRQRSNTIYF.

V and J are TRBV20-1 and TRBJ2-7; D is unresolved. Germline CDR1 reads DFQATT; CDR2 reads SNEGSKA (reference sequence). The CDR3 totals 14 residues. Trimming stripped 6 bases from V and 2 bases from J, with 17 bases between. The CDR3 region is CSATTGAPAYEQYF. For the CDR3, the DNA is TGCAGTGCGACCACCGGCGCACCCGCCTACGAGCAGTACTTC.